The T cell receptor beta chain under discussion was sequenced for a study of CD8 T cells in ankylosing spondylitis. V was pared by 2 bases and J by 5 bases, with 15 bases between. The germline V gene has CDR1 ENHRY and CDR2 SYGVKD. The CDR3 loop spans 15 amino acids. MiXCR, run by TCRdb on the 5' RACE reads, gives a single entry per CDR3 protein. The data hold 200,000 to 250,000 distinct CDR3 sequences, with roughly 24% observed a single time. Study findings and constraints: CD8+ disease-linked clones were present at relatively low frequencies in blood. The authors reported significant enrichment of disease-linked clones in matched ankylosing spondylitis synovial fluid.

This clonotype occurred many times. Its target is unknown. The origin of this receptor is a male donor with ankylosing spondylitis or in good health (not recorded which). This sequence joins TRBV10-3 and TRBJ1-2; no reliable D call. The material sequenced was blood, either unsorted or a sorted T cell fraction (not recorded which). CDR3 bases: TGTGCCATCAGTGAGAACGAGGGTGCGAGGTATGGCTACACCTTC. Amino acid sequence: CAISENEGARYGYTF.